This passage covers 18 T cell receptor beta chains from one sample sequenced in a study of blood T cell repertoires in COVID-19. Some clones are missing from TCRdb's copy, which holds only in-frame ones; the method was immunoSEQ multiplex PCR. The top ten hold 7.5% to 8% of the sample, which has some 25,000 clones, roughly 90% seen once. Sequencing input: peripheral blood. The receptors derive from a human donor in a cohort sampled during active COVID-19.

V and J are TRBV29-1 and TRBJ2-2, with TRBD1 matching 10 bases. CDR1 and CDR2 (germline): SQVTM, ANQGSEA. The CDR3 has 17 residues. Trimming took 2 bases from V and 2 from J; bases not matched to a gene: 8. CDR3 in DNA: TGCAGCGTTGAAAACCCCGGGACAGGGGTCAACACCGGGGAGCTGTTTTTT. This sequence encodes CSVENPGTGVNTGELFF.

This clone was picked up one time. V is TRBV7-2 and J is TRBJ2-3, with TRBD1 matching 12 bases. This CDR3 has 18 residues. Trimming cost V 3 bases and J 4 bases; bases outside gene matches: 11. Germline CDR1 SGHTA, CDR2 FQGNSA. CDR3: CASSFPGQGALSADTQYF. The DNA for the CDR3 is TGTGCCAGCAGCTTCCCGGGACAGGGGGCGTTGAGCGCAGATACGCAGTATTTT.

The V gene is TRBV19, the J gene TRBJ2-1; TRBD2 matches at 7 bases. The CDR3 consists of 17 residues. V shed 6 bases and J 7 bases; nucleotides not matched to a gene: 18. Germline lookup yields CDR1 LNHDA and CDR2 SQIVND (reference sequence). The chain's CDR3 is CASRSHSTAGVGNEQFF. The CDR3 nucleotides read TGTGCCAGTAGATCCCACAGCACGGCGGGGGTCGGTAATGAGCAGTTCTTC.

This rearrangement joins TRBV9 to TRBJ1-1; 7 nucleotides agree with TRBD1. The CDR3 consists of 15 residues. Germline V lookup: CDR1 SGDLS, CDR2 YYNGEE. J lost 0 bases, V lost 5 bases, and 7 bases had no gene match. CDR3 nucleotide sequence: TGTGCCAGCAGTACCCGGGACAGCATGAACACTGAAGCTTTCTTT. Residues: CASSTRDSMNTEAFF.

This chain joins TRBV12-3 or TRBV12-4 and TRBJ2-5; D not resolved. The germline V and J ends were trimmed by 5 bases and 5 bases, with 12 bases remaining between them. This CDR3 comprises 13 residues. The CDR3 bases are TGTGCCAGCAGTCGACCGCCAGGCGAGACCCAGTACTTC. It yields the protein CASSRPPGETQYF.

The chain links TRBV9 to TRBJ1-5, with TRBD1 as a possible D gene (6 bases). V lost 0 bases to trimming and J lost 3 bases, with 13 bases between them. Germline loops: CDR1 SGDLS, CDR2 YYNGEE. The CDR3 loop spans 16 amino acids. The DNA for the CDR3 is TGTGCCAGCAGCGTAGGCCCTACAGGGTACAATCAGCCCCAGCATTTT. Translating it yields CASSVGPTGYNQPQHF.

This clone turned up a few times. V and J are TRBV9 and TRBJ1-3; a possible D gene is TRBD1 (5 bases). V lost 4 bases to trimming and J lost 2 bases, with 7 bases between them. Germline V gives CDR1 SGDLS, CDR2 YYNGEE. This CDR3 spans 13 amino acids. CDR3 in amino acids: CASSRGAGNTIYF. CDR3 DNA: TGTGCCAGCAGCAGGGGTGCTGGAAACACCATATATTTT.

V gene TRBV27 combines with J gene TRBJ1-5, with D possibly TRBD1 on 6 matching bases. In germline, CDR1 is MNHEY, CDR2 SMNVEV (reference sequence). The CDR3 is 14 residues long. The germline V and J ends were trimmed by 3 bases and 3 bases, with 9 bases remaining between them. In DNA form, the CDR3 reads TGTGCCAGCAGTTTTCAGGGGTCCAATCAGCCCCAGCATTTT. As protein: CASSFQGSNQPQHF.

The V call is TRBV5-8, the J call TRBJ2-2; 9 bases fit TRBD2. Per germline, CDR1 SGHTS and CDR2 YDEGEE. Trimming at V came to 0 bases and at J to 5 bases, leaving 8 bases not matched to a gene. The CDR3 covers 17 residues. The CDR3 reads CASSLAVLAGVTGELFF. The CDR3 region has the DNA TGTGCCAGCAGCTTGGCCGTCTTAGCGGGGGTGACCGGGGAGCTGTTTTTT.

This chain joins TRBV7-2 and TRBJ2-7, with TRBD1 matching 7 bases. The V segment lost 5 bases and the J segment 5 bases; nucleotides outside the gene matches: 12. This CDR3 is built from 15 residues. Germline V gives CDR1 SGHTA, CDR2 FQGNSA. The CDR3 region has the DNA TGTGCCAGCAGCACGCAGACAGGGCCGGGAAACGAGCAGTACTTC. It translates to CASSTQTGPGNEQYF.

The V gene is TRBV2, the J gene TRBJ2-6; 10 bases map to TRBD1. This CDR3 is built from 16 residues. The germline CDR1 and CDR2 sequences are SNHLY and FYNNEI. The ends lost 8 bases at V and 2 bases at J; junction bases unmatched: 6. In DNA form, the CDR3 reads TGTGCCAGCCTCCGGGACAGGGGAACTGGGGCCAACGTCCTGACTTTC. Translated: CASLRDRGTGANVLTF. The whole variable domain, remainder taken from reference TRBV2 and TRBJ2-6, is EPEVTQTPSHQVTQMGQEVILRCVPISNHLYFYWYRQILGQKVEFLVSFYNNEISEKSEIFDDQFSVERPDGSNFTLKIRSTKLEDSAMYFCASLRDRGTGANVLTFGAGSRLTVL.

This chain uses TRBV11-3 with TRBJ2-1; 8 bases are shared with TRBD1. V shed 5 bases, J shed 7 bases, and the junction held 7 bases outside the gene matches. Germline V gene sequence: CDR1 SGHNT, CDR2 YENEEA. The CDR3 is 14 residues long. In DNA, the CDR3 is TGTGCCAGCAGCCCCCGGACAGGGTGGAATGAGCAGTTCTTC. It codes for CASSPRTGWNEQFF.

V usage is TRBV18 and J usage is TRBJ2-3, with D perhaps matching TRBD2 (6 bases). The CDR3 covers 13 residues. CDR1 is KGHSH and CDR2 is LQKENI in the germline V gene. V shed 3 bases and J shed 4 bases, with 8 bases lying between them. This chain's CDR3 is CASSPEGPDTQYF. In nucleotides, the CDR3 is TGTGCCAGCTCACCGGAGGGTCCAGATACGCAGTATTTT.

In DNA, the CDR3 is TGTGCCAGTAGTATAGACACGAGTCAGCCCCAGCATTTT. Its protein product is CASSIDTSQPQHF. The rearrangement links TRBV19 to TRBJ1-5; no firm D call. CDR1 and CDR2 (germline): LNHDA, SQIVND (reference sequence). This CDR3 has 13 residues. Trimming cost V 0 bases and J 6 bases, with 6 bases left between them.

The rearrangement uses TRBV7-2 and TRBJ2-7, with 7 bases lining up with TRBD1. J lost 4 bases, V lost 1 base, and 4 bases had no gene match. This CDR3 comprises 14 residues. The germline V gene encodes CDR1 SGHTA and CDR2 FQGNSA. The CDR3 sequence is CASSLVRDSYEQYF. The CDR3 nucleotides read TGTGCCAGCAGCTTAGTGAGGGACAGTTACGAGCAGTACTTC.

The chain has TRBV2 and TRBJ1-2, with 9 bases lining up with TRBD1. Germline CDR1 SNHLY, CDR2 FYNNEI. V trimming: 8 bases; J trimming: 5 bases; junction bases outside the gene matches: 6. The CDR3 spans 13 residues. The CDR3 DNA follows: TGTGCCAGCCTGGGACAGGGTTTATATGGCTACACCTTC. This sequence encodes CASLGQGLYGYTF. Using reference TRBV2 and TRBJ1-2 for the parts outside the CDR3, the full variable domain is EPEVTQTPSHQVTQMGQEVILRCVPISNHLYFYWYRQILGQKVEFLVSFYNNEISEKSEIFDDQFSVERPDGSNFTLKIRSTKLEDSAMYFCASLGQGLYGYTFGSGTRLTVV.

The chain has TRBV18 and TRBJ1-1; no firm D call. This CDR3 spans 13 amino acids. Germline lookup yields CDR1 KGHSH and CDR2 LQKENI. Trimming removed 5 bases at V and 1 base at J, with 8 bases between. In DNA form, the CDR3 reads TGTGCCAGCTCAGAGGGCGGGAACACTGAAGCTTTCTTT. As protein: CASSEGGNTEAFF.

CDR3 DNA sequence: TGTGCCAGCATGACAGGGGGCCGGGAGACCCAGTACTTC. Protein: CASMTGGRETQYF. J is TRBJ2-5 and V is TRBV2; 10 bases match TRBD1. There are 13 residues in the CDR3. J lost 5 bases, V lost 7 bases, and 4 bases had no gene match. Germline lookup yields CDR1 SNHLY and CDR2 FYNNEI.